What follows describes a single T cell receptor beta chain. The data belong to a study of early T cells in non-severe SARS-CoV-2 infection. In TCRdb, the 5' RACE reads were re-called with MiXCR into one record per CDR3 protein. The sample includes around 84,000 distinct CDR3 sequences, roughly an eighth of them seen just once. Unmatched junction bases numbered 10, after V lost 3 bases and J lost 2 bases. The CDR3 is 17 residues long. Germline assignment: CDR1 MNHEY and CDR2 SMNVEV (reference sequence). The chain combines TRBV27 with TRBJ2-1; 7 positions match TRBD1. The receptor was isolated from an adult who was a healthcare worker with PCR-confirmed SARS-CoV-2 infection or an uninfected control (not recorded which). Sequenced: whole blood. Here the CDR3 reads CASSFLPLGTAYNEQFF. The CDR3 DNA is TGTGCCAGCAGTTTTCTCCCGCTCGGGACAGCCTACAATGAGCAGTTCTTC.